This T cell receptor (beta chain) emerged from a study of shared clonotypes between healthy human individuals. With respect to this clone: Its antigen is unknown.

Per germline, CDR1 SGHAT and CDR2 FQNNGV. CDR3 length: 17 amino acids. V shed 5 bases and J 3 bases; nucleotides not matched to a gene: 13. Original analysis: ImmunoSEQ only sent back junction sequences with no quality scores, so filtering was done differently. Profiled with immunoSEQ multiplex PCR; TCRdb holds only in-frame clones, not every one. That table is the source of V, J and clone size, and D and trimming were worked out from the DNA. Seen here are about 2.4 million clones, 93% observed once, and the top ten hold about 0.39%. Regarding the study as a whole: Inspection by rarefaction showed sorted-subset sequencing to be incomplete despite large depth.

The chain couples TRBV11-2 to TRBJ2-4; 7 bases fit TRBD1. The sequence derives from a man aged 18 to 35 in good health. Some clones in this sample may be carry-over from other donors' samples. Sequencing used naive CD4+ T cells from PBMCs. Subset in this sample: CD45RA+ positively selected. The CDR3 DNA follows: TGTGCCAGCAGCGGACGAAACAGGGGTAGGAGCAAAAACATTCAGTACTTC. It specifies CASSGRNRGRSKNIQYF. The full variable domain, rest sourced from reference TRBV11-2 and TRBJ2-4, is EAGVAQSPRYKIIEKRQSVAFWCNPISGHATLYWYQQILGQGPKLLIQFQNNGVVDDSQLPKDRFSAERLKGVDSTLKIQPAKLEDSAVYLCASSGRNRGRSKNIQYFGAGTRLSVL.